This T cell receptor (beta chain) is drawn from a study of blood T cell repertoires in COVID-19. Some clones are missing from TCRdb's copy, which holds only in-frame ones; the method was immunoSEQ multiplex PCR. The data contain fewer than 450,000 clones, approximately 87% of them singletons. Germline V CDR1 and CDR2: MGHDK, SYGVNS. V was clipped by 6 bases and J by 2 bases; unmatched bases: 14. The CDR3 runs 17 residues. The source of this sequence is a woman between 50 and 59 years old with COVID-19, enrolled during active disease. This chain joins TRBV25-1 and TRBJ2-5; 8 nucleotides agree with TRBD2. The sample taken for sequencing was peripheral blood. The CDR3 protein is CASRGGRRGYAQETQYF. The DNA for the CDR3 is TGTGCCAGCAGAGGCGGGAGGAGGGGCTATGCTCAAGAGACCCAGTACTTC.